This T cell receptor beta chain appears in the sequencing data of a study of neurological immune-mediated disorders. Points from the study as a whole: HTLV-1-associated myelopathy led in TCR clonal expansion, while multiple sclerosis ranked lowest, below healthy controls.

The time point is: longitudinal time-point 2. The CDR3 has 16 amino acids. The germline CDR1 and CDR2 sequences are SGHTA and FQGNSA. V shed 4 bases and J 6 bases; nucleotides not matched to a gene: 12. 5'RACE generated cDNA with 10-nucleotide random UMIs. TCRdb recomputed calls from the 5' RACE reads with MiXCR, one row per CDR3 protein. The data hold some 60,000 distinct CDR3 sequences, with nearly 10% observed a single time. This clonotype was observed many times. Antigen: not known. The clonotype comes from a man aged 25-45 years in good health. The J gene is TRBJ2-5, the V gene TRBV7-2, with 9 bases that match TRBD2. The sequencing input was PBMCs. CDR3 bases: TGTGCCAGCAGCTGGGTAGCGGGAGCAAGTCCGCAGACCCAGTACTTC. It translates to CASSWVAGASPQTQYF.